A selection of T cell receptor beta chains follows, all from one sample in a study of T cells in tuberculosis. Assay: immunoSEQ multiplex PCR; the TCRdb copy retains only in-frame clones and omits some. Seen here are some 90,000 clones, more than 75% observed once, and the top ten hold over 1.5%. Sequencing was performed on CD1b-GMM tetramer-negative cells sorted from PBMCs. Source of these receptors: an adult woman with latent tuberculosis. CDR3s include the opening cysteine and the closing phenylalanine or tryptophan. The D gene is left open where the match is weak. Clone sizes are given selectively: once, few, many, or a class where the clone is expanded.

clone size: NA; J gene: TRBJ2-1; CDR3 length: 13; D gene: NA; V gene: TRBV2; CDR3 DNA: TGTGCCAGCAGTGACGGGTCGGTTCTTCGCTGCGTCTTC; CDR3 protein: CASSDGSVLRCVF
clone size: NA; J gene: TRBJ1-1; CDR3 length: 17; D gene: TRBD1; V gene: TRBV4-1; CDR3 DNA: TGCGCCAGCAGCCAAGGGACAGGGGTGATTTCGGACACTGAAGCTTTCTTT; CDR3 protein: CASSQGTGVISDTEAFF
clone size: NA; J gene: TRBJ1-2; CDR3 length: 14; D gene: NA; V gene: TRBV9; CDR3 DNA: TGTGCCAGCAGCGTAGAGCCCCGGTCCTATGGCTACACCTTC; CDR3 protein: CASSVEPRSYGYTF
clone size: NA; J gene: TRBJ1-3; CDR3 length: 21; D gene: TRBD1; V gene: TRBV4-2; CDR3 DNA: TGTGCCGGCAGCCAAGATTGGAATCCCGGGACAGGGTTTGGGACCGGAAACACCATATATTTT; CDR3 protein: CAGSQDWNPGTGFGTGNTIYF
clone size: NA; J gene: TRBJ1-5; CDR3 length: 15; D gene: NA; V gene: TRBV18; CDR3 DNA: TGTGCCAGCTCACTACAGGGAGATAGCAATCAGCCCCAGCATTTT; CDR3 protein: CASSLQGDSNQPQHF
clone size: NA; J gene: TRBJ2-7; CDR3 length: 15; D gene: NA; V gene: TRBV6-5; CDR3 DNA: TGTGCCAGCAGTTACACCAGGGCGGACGTTGGCGAGCAGTACTTC; CDR3 protein: CASSYTRADVGEQYF
clone size: NA; J gene: TRBJ1-5; CDR3 length: 14; D gene: NA; V gene: TRBV5-5; CDR3 DNA: TGTGCCAGCAGCGAAACAGGGTGGAATCAGCCCCAGCATTTT; CDR3 protein: CASSETGWNQPQHF
clone size: NA; J gene: TRBJ1-5; CDR3 length: 16; D gene: NA; V gene: TRBV19; CDR3 DNA: TGTGCCAGTAGTCCCGAACAGGGAGGGAGCAATCAGCCCCAGCATTTT; CDR3 protein: CASSPEQGGSNQPQHF
clone size: NA; J gene: TRBJ2-3; CDR3 length: 17; D gene: TRBD2; V gene: TRBV19; CDR3 DNA: TGTGCCAGTAGACCGGGACTAGCGGGGGGATCCACAGATACGCAGTATTTT; CDR3 protein: CASRPGLAGGSTDTQYF
clone size: NA; J gene: TRBJ2-6; CDR3 length: 17; D gene: TRBD1; V gene: TRBV11-2; CDR3 DNA: TGTGCCAGCAGCTTAGGACAGGGCTTAGCTGGGGCCAACGTCCTGACTTTC; CDR3 protein: CASSLGQGLAGANVLTF
clone size: NA; J gene: TRBJ2-1; CDR3 length: 15; D gene: TRBD2; V gene: TRBV6-5; CDR3 DNA: TGTGCCAGCAGTGGGACTAGCATAAATAACAATGAGCAGTTCTTC; CDR3 protein: CASSGTSINNNEQFF
clone size: once; J gene: TRBJ2-7; CDR3 length: 17; D gene: NA; V gene: TRBV5-6; CDR3 DNA: TGTGCCAGCAGCTTGTTCCGCGGACACCTACTCTCCTACGAGCAGTACTTC; CDR3 protein: CASSLFRGHLLSYEQYF
clone size: NA; J gene: TRBJ1-3; CDR3 length: 14; D gene: NA; V gene: TRBV6-5; CDR3 DNA: TGTGCCAGCAGTGAAGGTGCGGGCCTCCCCACCATATATTTT; CDR3 protein: CASSEGAGLPTIYF
clone size: once; J gene: TRBJ1-2; CDR3 length: 13; D gene: NA; V gene: TRBV7-8; CDR3 DNA: TGTGCCAGCAGCTTAGGAGGGAGGGGTGGCTACACCTTC; CDR3 protein: CASSLGGRGGYTF
clone size: NA; J gene: TRBJ1-3; CDR3 length: 18; D gene: TRBD1; V gene: TRBV19; CDR3 DNA: TGTGCCAGTAGTTCTCGTCCCGGGACAGGGTCGGGAGGAAACACCATATATTTT; CDR3 protein: CASSSRPGTGSGGNTIYF
clone size: NA; J gene: TRBJ2-5; CDR3 length: 11; D gene: NA; V gene: TRBV14; CDR3 DNA: TGTGCCAGCAGCCAGGGGGGGACCCAGTACTTC; CDR3 protein: CASSQGGTQYF
clone size: NA; J gene: TRBJ1-2; CDR3 length: 12; D gene: NA; V gene: TRBV6-6; CDR3 DNA: TGTGCCATCCACTCGACAGGCTATGGCTACACCTTC; CDR3 protein: CAIHSTGYGYTF
clone size: NA; J gene: TRBJ1-1; CDR3 length: 14; D gene: TRBD1; V gene: TRBV5-4; CDR3 DNA: TGTGCCAGCAGCGCGGGACAGGCTGACACTGAAGCTTTCTTT; CDR3 protein: CASSAGQADTEAFF
clone size: NA; J gene: TRBJ2-3; CDR3 length: 14; D gene: TRBD2; V gene: TRBV13; CDR3 DNA: TGTGCCAGCAGCCCCGGGACTAAAACAGATACGCAGTATTTT; CDR3 protein: CASSPGTKTDTQYF
clone size: NA; J gene: TRBJ2-7; CDR3 length: 15; D gene: TRBD1; V gene: TRBV7-9; CDR3 DNA: TGTGCCAGCAGCTTATCCGGGACAGGCGCGGACGAGCAGTACTTC; CDR3 protein: CASSLSGTGADEQYF
clone size: NA; J gene: TRBJ2-1; CDR3 length: 17; D gene: TRBD2; V gene: TRBV5-1; CDR3 DNA: TGCGCCAGCAGCTCGACTAGCGGGGGGGGTTTTTACAATGAGCAGTTCTTC; CDR3 protein: CASSSTSGGGFYNEQFF
clone size: NA; J gene: TRBJ1-1; CDR3 length: 14; D gene: NA; V gene: TRBV7-2; CDR3 DNA: TGTGCCAGCAGCTTAGCGCAGGGGCACTCTGAAGCTTTCTTT; CDR3 protein: CASSLAQGHSEAFF
clone size: NA; J gene: TRBJ1-5; CDR3 length: 13; D gene: NA; V gene: TRBV19; CDR3 DNA: TGTGCCAGTAGAAGGGGGATCAATCAGCCCCAGCATTTT; CDR3 protein: CASRRGINQPQHF
clone size: NA; J gene: TRBJ2-2; CDR3 length: 18; D gene: NA; V gene: TRBV5-1; CDR3 DNA: TGCGCCAGCAGCATGTCCGGGACTCCCCAACGGGACACCGGGGAGCTGTTTTTT; CDR3 protein: CASSMSGTPQRDTGELFF
clone size: NA; J gene: TRBJ2-5; CDR3 length: 14; D gene: NA; V gene: TRBV7-2; CDR3 DNA: TGTGCCAGCAGCTTGTCCCGGGCGGGGCAGACCCAGTACTTC; CDR3 protein: CASSLSRAGQTQYF
clone size: once; J gene: TRBJ2-1; CDR3 length: 15; D gene: NA; V gene: TRBV11-3; CDR3 DNA: TGTGCCAGCAGCTTAGATCAGGGGCTTGGCAATGAGCAGTTCTTC; CDR3 protein: CASSLDQGLGNEQFF
clone size: NA; J gene: TRBJ1-2; CDR3 length: 11; D gene: NA; V gene: TRBV30; CDR3 DNA: TGTGCCTGGACATTTAACTATGGCTACACCTTC; CDR3 protein: CAWTFNYGYTF
clone size: NA; J gene: TRBJ1-5; CDR3 length: 14; D gene: TRBD1; V gene: TRBV5-5; CDR3 DNA: TGTGCCAGCAGCTCGACAGGGCTTGGACAGCCCCAGCATTTT; CDR3 protein: CASSSTGLGQPQHF
clone size: NA; J gene: TRBJ2-3; CDR3 length: 14; D gene: TRBD1; V gene: TRBV5-1; CDR3 DNA: TGCGCCAGCAAGATCAGACAGGGTACAGATACGCAGTATTTT; CDR3 protein: CASKIRQGTDTQYF
clone size: few; J gene: TRBJ1-2; CDR3 length: 13; D gene: NA; V gene: TRBV5-6; CDR3 DNA: TGTGCCAGCAGCTTAGGGGCCAGCTATGGCTACACCTTC; CDR3 protein: CASSLGASYGYTF
clone size: NA; J gene: TRBJ1-1; CDR3 length: 16; D gene: TRBD1; V gene: TRBV27; CDR3 DNA: TGTGCCAGCAGTCCCAGACAGGGGTTGGCGGACACTGAAGCTTTCTTT; CDR3 protein: CASSPRQGLADTEAFF
clone size: NA; J gene: TRBJ1-2; CDR3 length: 13; D gene: NA; V gene: TRBV7-9; CDR3 DNA: TGCGCCAGCAGCTTAACCTTAGGGGATGGCTACACCTTC; CDR3 protein: CASSLTLGDGYTF
clone size: NA; J gene: TRBJ2-5; CDR3 length: 15; D gene: TRBD2; V gene: TRBV27; CDR3 DNA: TGTGCCAGCAGTTTAACGGCGGGGGGGAAGTGGACCCAGTACTTC; CDR3 protein: CASSLTAGGKWTQYF
clone size: NA; J gene: TRBJ1-4; CDR3 length: 18; D gene: NA; V gene: TRBV4-3; CDR3 DNA: TGCGCCAGCAGCAAGGCCACCGGGCAGGGCAGGCATAATGAAAAACTGTTTTTT; CDR3 protein: CASSKATGQGRHNEKLFF
clone size: NA; J gene: TRBJ1-5; CDR3 length: 14; D gene: NA; V gene: TRBV28; CDR3 DNA: TGTGCCAGCAGTTTAACAGGATTTCGCCAGCCCCAGCATTTT; CDR3 protein: CASSLTGFRQPQHF
clone size: NA; J gene: TRBJ2-3; CDR3 length: 14; D gene: NA; V gene: TRBV5-4; CDR3 DNA: TGTGCCAGCAGCCTGACAGGCCACACAGATACGCAGTATTTT; CDR3 protein: CASSLTGHTDTQYF
clone size: NA; J gene: TRBJ1-1; CDR3 length: 13; D gene: NA; V gene: TRBV6-1; CDR3 DNA: TGTGCCAGCAGTGGCGGGGATCACACTGAAGCTTTCTTT; CDR3 protein: CASSGGDHTEAFF
clone size: NA; J gene: TRBJ1-6; CDR3 length: 16; D gene: NA; V gene: TRBV5-1; CDR3 DNA: TGCGCCAGCAGCTTGGTCGGGGTCTCCTATAATTCACCCCTCCACTTT; CDR3 protein: CASSLVGVSYNSPLHF
clone size: NA; J gene: TRBJ1-5; CDR3 length: 13; D gene: NA; V gene: TRBV10-3; CDR3 DNA: TGTGCCATCAGTCGTGTAGGCAATCAGCCCCAGCATTTT; CDR3 protein: CAISRVGNQPQHF
clone size: NA; J gene: TRBJ1-2; CDR3 length: 15; D gene: TRBD1; V gene: TRBV6-4; CDR3 DNA: TGTGCCAGCAGTGACTCCCGGGACAGGGGCGATGGCTACACCTTC; CDR3 protein: CASSDSRDRGDGYTF
clone size: once; J gene: TRBJ2-2; CDR3 length: 11; D gene: NA; V gene: TRBV6-5; CDR3 DNA: TGTGCCAGCAGCGAGGGTCGGGAGCTGTTTTTT; CDR3 protein: CASSEGRELFF
clone size: NA; J gene: TRBJ2-3; CDR3 length: 15; D gene: TRBD1; V gene: TRBV6-5; CDR3 DNA: TGTGCCAGCAGTGCCTTGGGGACAGGGACAGATACGCAGTATTTT; CDR3 protein: CASSALGTGTDTQYF
clone size: NA; J gene: TRBJ1-2; CDR3 length: 13; D gene: TRBD1; V gene: TRBV5-8; CDR3 DNA: TGTGCCAGCAGCTTAGACAGGGGCTATGGCTACACCTTC; CDR3 protein: CASSLDRGYGYTF
clone size: NA; J gene: TRBJ2-5; CDR3 length: 18; D gene: TRBD2; V gene: TRBV7-9; CDR3 DNA: TGTGCCAGCAGCTTTGGACTAGCGGGGCGCTCTGACCAAGAGACTCAGTACTTC; CDR3 protein: CASSFGLAGRSDQETQYF